The rows below give T cell receptor beta chains drawn from one sample of a study of neurological immune-mediated disorders. MiXCR, applied by TCRdb to the 5' RACE reads, yields one record per CDR3 protein. Of 55,000 to 80,000 distinct CDR3 sequences detected, 4% to 5.5% appear once; the ten largest clones hold 3% to 4%. The sample was PBMCs. These receptors were collected from a woman in her forties or fifties with multiple sclerosis. CDR3s leave out the opening cysteine and the closing phenylalanine or tryptophan.

V	J	CDR3
TRBV20-1	TRBJ2-3	SARWDNTDTQY
TRBV7-9	TRBJ2-1	ASSFLFDEQF
TRBV20-1	TRBJ2-1	SARDPLTGVSYNEQF
TRBV7-9	TRBJ2-2	ASTSGEGAVTGELF
TRBV2	TRBJ2-2	ASRGNTGELF
TRBV7-2	TRBJ2-5	ASSLVGRQGQETQY
TRBV2	TRBJ2-2	ASSETGGNTGELF
TRBV27	TRBJ1-5	ASSTQGRPQH
TRBV5-1	TRBJ2-1	ASSLVAGGFDEQF
TRBV5-4	TRBJ2-2	ASSFLGTGELF
TRBV5-1	TRBJ1-1	ASSLATGTSRVNTEAF
TRBV15	TRBJ2-6	ATSRDTSSGANVLT
TRBV20-1	TRBJ2-7	SASTAGEQY
TRBV12-2	TRBJ1-6	ASRLVKNSPLH
TRBV6-4	TRBJ2-1	ASSDGAGANHEQF
TRBV14	TRBJ1-6	ASSPRVFTTLN
TRBV10-1	TRBJ2-3	ASSASGLAGADTQY
TRBV12-3/TRBV12-4	TRBJ1-6	ASSFGALSNSPLH
TRBV6-2/TRBV6-3	TRBJ1-1	ASILGSGTEAF
TRBV10-3	TRBJ2-3	AISGEDTQY
TRBV10-1	TRBJ1-2	ASSPGQTYGYT
TRBV10-3	TRBJ1-5	AISESSRGDQPQH
TRBV6-5	TRBJ2-5	ASSYGQGVGETQY
TRBV2	TRBJ2-7	ASSELLQGYYYEQY
TRBV7-2	TRBJ2-1	ASSTSAGGGLYNEQF
TRBV6-5	TRBJ1-1	ASSMNTEAF
TRBV9	TRBJ2-3	ASSTRAGGTDTQY
TRBV7-2	TRBJ2-7	ASSLVRSGYEQY
TRBV10-3	TRBJ1-2	AIEQDGGYT
TRBV7-2	TRBJ1-3	ASSLAGGSGRNTIY
TRBV6-2/TRBV6-3	TRBJ1-1	ASSVGGTNTEAF
TRBV19	TRBJ1-1	ASSIRDRNTEAF
TRBV4-1	TRBJ1-1	ASSHIFQGGDTEAF
TRBV5-1	TRBJ2-3	ASSLEHSADTQY
TRBV6-2/TRBV6-3	TRBJ1-1	ASTRQENTEAF
TRBV5-5	TRBJ1-5	ASSTDRAMQPQH
TRBV4-1	TRBJ1-2	ASSQDAVGYT
TRBV6-7	TRBJ2-5	ASSCREETQY
TRBV5-1	TRBJ1-3	ASSSTGIGNTIY
TRBV21-1	TRBJ1-2	ASTNAGLGGYT
TRBV7-8	TRBJ1-5	ASSLFRRQNNQPQH